One sample yielded the 21 T cell receptor beta chains listed below, sequenced in a study of human T cells and chemical hapten exposure. Time point defined: pre-sensitization, week 0. Sample treatment: therapeutic diphenylcyclopropenone sensitization with weekly scalp DPC. From the RACE reads, TCRdb called clonotypes with MiXCR, one entry per CDR3 protein. This table has around 380,000 distinct CDR3 sequences, approximately 5.8% appearing once. Sequencing was performed on whole blood, taken in connection with sensitization to the hapten diphenylcyclopropenone (DPC). The receptors originated from a young woman with alopecia areata. Some clones in this sample may be carry-over from other donors' samples.

This clonotype was counted a few times. The genes are TRBV20-1 and TRBJ2-1; no reliable D call. The V end lost 3 bases, the J end lost 8 bases, and 14 bases lay between the germline ends. This CDR3 region has 13 residues. The germline V gene has CDR1 DFQATT and CDR2 SNEGSKA (reference sequence). The CDR3 DNA reads TGCAGTGCTAGTGTGTCTGCCCAGTATGAGCAGTTCTTC. This gives the protein CSASVSAQYEQFF.

In its sample, this clonotype was seen a few times. The rearrangement links TRBV20-1 to TRBJ1-2; maybe TRBD1 (6 bases). The CDR3 length is 12 residues. Germline V CDR1 and CDR2: DFQATT, SNEGSKA (reference sequence). The V and J ends lost 6 bases and 4 bases respectively, with 12 bases between them. The CDR3 sequence is CSATKGVYGYTF. The CDR3 nucleotides read TGCAGTGCCACTAAGGGGGTCTATGGCTACACCTTC.

The chain combines TRBV7-2 with TRBJ2-7, with 9 bases that match TRBD2. Trimming removed 4 bases from V and 1 base from J; junction bases left unmatched: 2. The germline V gene encodes CDR1 SGHTA and CDR2 FQGNSA. CDR3 length: 14 residues. CDR3 coding DNA: TGTGCCAGCAGCTCAGCGGGGGGATCCTACGAGCAGTACTTC. Translation: CASSSAGGSYEQYF.

This clonotype was detected ten times or more. The rearrangement uses TRBV28 and TRBJ2-1; D may be TRBD2 (7 bases). With 2 bases removed from V and 3 bases from J, the gap between germline ends came to 11 bases. Germline V CDR1 and CDR2: MDHEN, SYDVKM. The CDR3 sequence is 15 residues long. CDR3 region: CASSLGGGLYNEQFF. DNA of the CDR3: TGTGCCAGCAGTTTAGGGGGGGGCCTCTACAATGAGCAGTTCTTC. The full variable domain, its missing parts supplied by reference TRBV28 and TRBJ2-1, is DVKVTQSSRYLVKRTGEKVFLECVQDMDHENMFWYRQDPGLGLRLIYFSYDVKMKEKGDIPEGYSVSREKKERFSLILESASTNQTSMYLCASSLGGGLYNEQFFGPGTRLTVL.

This clonotype was seen repeatedly, ten times or more. V and J are TRBV11-2 and TRBJ1-6, with D perhaps TRBD1 (5 bases). Germline CDR1 and CDR2: SGHAT and FQNNGV. CDR3 length: 15 residues. The V gene lost 5 bases and the J gene lost 3 bases, with 11 bases spanning the gap. The CDR3 region is CASSHLGDYNSPLHF. As DNA, the CDR3 is TGTGCCAGCAGCCACCTGGGGGACTATAATTCACCCCTCCACTTT.

In this sample, this clonotype turned up many times. The chain is built from TRBV7-9 and TRBJ1-2; TRBD1 is a possible D gene (5 bases). CDR1 SEHNR and CDR2 FQNEAQ come from the germline V gene (reference sequence). This CDR3 spans 14 amino acids. Trimming took off 1 base at V and 3 bases at J, with 9 bases between the two ends. The CDR3 here is CASSLERGDYGYTF. The CDR3 nucleotides are TGTGCCAGCAGCTTAGAAAGGGGAGACTATGGCTACACCTTC. Looking up the rest from reference TRBV7-9 and TRBJ1-2 gives the full variable domain: DTGVSQNPRHKITKRGQNVTFRCDPISEHNRLYWYRQTLGQGPEFLTYFQNEAQLEKSRLLSDRFSAERPKGSFSTLEIQRTEQGDSAMYLCASSLERGDYGYTFGSGTRLTVV.

This clonotype showed up just a few times. The chain employs TRBV28 and TRBJ2-7; 7 bases fit TRBD1. J lost 0 bases, V lost 3 bases, and 5 bases had no gene match. The CDR3 sequence is 15 residues long. CDR1 and CDR2 from the germline V gene are MDHEN and SYDVKM. The DNA for the CDR3 is TGTGCCAGCAGTTTCGACAGGGACCACTCCTACGAGCAGTACTTC. Amino acid sequence: CASSFDRDHSYEQYF.

The sample holds many counts of this clonotype. The chain carries TRBV7-9 and TRBJ1-3, with unresolved D. V was clipped by 1 base and J by 0 bases, with 7 bases between them. CDR1 is SEHNR, CDR2 FQNEAQ, per germline (reference sequence). The CDR3 has 15 amino acids. The CDR3 nucleotides are TGTGCCAGCAGCTTAGAGCCACTCTCTGGAAACACCATATATTTT. Its protein product is CASSLEPLSGNTIYF.

This chain joins TRBV29-1 and TRBJ1-2; D is possibly TRBD1 (6 bases). V shed 6 bases and J shed 8 bases, with 10 bases lying between them. In germline, CDR1 is SQVTM, CDR2 ANQGSEA. This CDR3 spans 10 amino acids. This chain's CDR3 is CSVDRSGYTF. The CDR3 DNA follows: TGCAGCGTAGACAGGTCCGGCTACACCTTC. Using reference TRBV29-1 and TRBJ1-2 for the parts outside the CDR3, the full variable domain is SAVISQKPSRDICQRGTSLTIQCQVDSQVTMMFWYRQQPGQSLTLIATANQGSEATYESGFVIDKFPISRPNLTFSTLTVSNMSPEDSSIYLCSVDRSGYTFGSGTRLTVV.

This clonotype was seen many times. This rearrangement joins TRBV5-1 to TRBJ2-2, with TRBD1 identical over 10 bases. Unmatched junction bases numbered 4, after V lost 7 bases and J lost 7 bases. The CDR3 runs to 13 residues. Germline V lookup: CDR1 SGHRS, CDR2 YFSETQ. CDR3 in DNA: TGCGCCAGCCCCGGGACAGGGGACGGGGAGCTGTTTTTT. It codes for CASPGTGDGELFF. The full variable domain, in which reference TRBV5-1 and TRBJ2-2 provide the parts outside the CDR3, is KAGVTQTPRYLIKTRGQQVTLSCSPISGHRSVSWYQQTPGQGLQFLFEYFSETQRNKGNFPGRFSGRQFSNSRSEMNVSTLELGDSALYLCASPGTGDGELFFGEGSRLTVL.

This clonotype was observed a handful of times. The rearrangement links TRBV20-1 to TRBJ2-1, with D possibly being TRBD1 (5 bases). The V end was cut by 1 base, the J end by 3 bases, with 13 bases between. The germline CDR1 and CDR2 sequences are DFQATT and SNEGSKA (reference sequence). The CDR3 runs 15 residues. The CDR3, as DNA: TGCAGTGCTAGAGTGGGCAGGGATATCTACAATGAGCAGTTCTTC. This codes for CSARVGRDIYNEQFF.

This clonotype was counted only a few times. The chain uses TRBV12-3 or TRBV12-4 and TRBJ1-2, with D maybe TRBD1 (6 bases). This CDR3 contains 12 residues. V was shortened by 7 bases and J by 3 bases, with 9 bases between the two germline ends. This CDR3 is CASTRTDYGYTF. CDR3 nucleotides: TGTGCCAGCACCCGGACAGACTATGGCTACACCTTC.

The rearrangement links TRBV20-1 to TRBJ1-5, with 7 positions matching TRBD1. The CDR3 extends over 16 amino acids. Germline V lookup: CDR1 DFQATT, CDR2 SNEGSKA (reference sequence). The J segment lost 4 bases and the V segment lost 2 bases, leaving 11 bases of the junction unmatched. CDR3 bases: TGCAGTGCTAGAAGTGAAAGAGGGGGCCTGAATCAGCCCCAGCATTTT. Amino acids: CSARSERGGLNQPQHF.

This clonotype has more than one count but fewer than ten. The chain uses TRBV7-2 and TRBJ1-5; D might be TRBD1 (5 bases). V lost 4 bases to trimming and J lost 7 bases, with 11 bases between them. This CDR3 comprises 13 residues. CDR1 and CDR2 (germline): SGHTA, FQGNSA. The CDR3 protein is CASSSSDTQPQHF. CDR3 nucleotides: TGTGCCAGCAGCTCATCGGACACGCAGCCCCAGCATTTT.

The J gene is TRBJ1-2, the V gene TRBV2; TRBD1 matches at 10 bases. Unmatched junction bases numbered 15, after V lost 5 bases and J lost 6 bases. The CDR3 consists of 17 residues. Germline V CDR1 and CDR2: SNHLY, FYNNEI. CDR3: CASSPGPRDRGQDGYTF. The CDR3 DNA reads TGTGCCAGCAGTCCAGGCCCGCGGGACAGGGGTCAGGATGGCTACACCTTC.

This clonotype was found many times. The CDR3 region is CAISESLAGGLPYSEQFF. For the CDR3, the DNA is TGTGCCATCAGTGAGTCCCTAGCGGGGGGCCTTCCTTACTCTGAGCAGTTCTTC. J is TRBJ2-1 and V is TRBV10-3; 11 bases line up with TRBD2. Germline loops: CDR1 ENHRY, CDR2 SYGVKD. Trimming at V came to 0 bases and at J to 9 bases, leaving 13 bases not matched to a gene. This CDR3 region has 18 residues.

Ten or more counts support this clonotype. The chain uses TRBV28 and TRBJ2-5, with 12 bases that match TRBD1. The germline gives CDR1 MDHEN, CDR2 SYDVKM. The CDR3 spans 17 residues. The junction had 18 bases not matched to a gene; V was cut back by 11 bases and J by 5 bases. The CDR3 region has the DNA TGTGCCTGGGGCGACTTCCCCGGGACAGGGGGCGCGGAGACCCAGTACTTC. Amino acid sequence: CAWGDFPGTGGAETQYF.

The sample holds a few counts of this clonotype. The chain employs TRBV10-3 and TRBJ2-3; 10 bases are shared with TRBD1. Germline CDR1 reads ENHRY; CDR2 reads SYGVKD. Unmatched junction bases numbered 5, after V lost 6 bases and J lost 2 bases. This CDR3 spans 15 amino acids. CDR3 in DNA: TGTGCCATCAGCCTGACAGGGGGCCCCACAGATACGCAGTATTTT. This codes for CAISLTGGPTDTQYF.

This clonotype was detected many times. The chain employs TRBV20-1 and TRBJ1-5, with D uncertain. The V end was cut by 3 bases, the J end by 0 bases, with 0 bases between. This CDR3 is 11 amino acids long. Germline V gene data show CDR1 as DFQATT and CDR2 as SNEGSKA (reference sequence). The CDR3 DNA reads TGCAGTGCTAGTAGCAATCAGCCCCAGCATTTT. Its translation: CSASSNQPQHF.

The V call is TRBV3-1, the J call TRBJ1-4, with unresolved D. Germline lookup yields CDR1 LGHDT and CDR2 YNNKEL (reference sequence). Between the trimmed V and J ends, which lost 1 base and 7 bases, there was a span of 13 bases. There are 15 residues in the CDR3. The CDR3 region is CASSQAFLRPEKLFF. The CDR3 region has the DNA TGTGCCAGCAGCCAAGCTTTCCTAAGGCCTGAAAAACTGTTTTTT.

J is TRBJ1-1 and V is TRBV5-1, with D possibly matching TRBD1 (5 bases). The CDR3 sequence is 14 residues long. CDR1 is SGHRS and CDR2 is YFSETQ in the germline V gene. V dropped 2 bases and J dropped 0 bases, with 8 bases sitting between them. The CDR3 sequence is CASSFGQVNTEAFF. CDR3 bases: TGCGCCAGCAGCTTCGGACAAGTGAACACTGAAGCTTTCTTT.